The 20 T cell receptor beta chains given below trace back to one sample, sequenced in a study of blood T cells in healthy people across ages. Primers used in a second PCR of about 6 to 11 cycles were a sample-barcoded 5' primer and a J-beta primer mix. TCRdb analysed the 5' RACE reads with MiXCR anew, one entry per CDR3 protein. The sample shows fewer than 1,000,000 distinct CDR3 sequences, around 45% of them seen only once. Input material: blood. The receptors stem from a man at least 80 years old in good health.

This clonotype has more than one count but fewer than ten. The chain carries TRBV4-1 and TRBJ2-7; D call uncertain. Trimming pared 1 base from V and 1 base from J, leaving 5 bases between. The CDR3 totals 13 residues. From germline, CDR1 is MGHRA and CDR2 YSYEKL. The CDR3 sequence: CASSQAESYEQYF. CDR3 bases: TGCGCCAGCAGCCAAGCAGAGTCCTACGAGCAGTACTTC.

V gene TRBV7-3 combines with J gene TRBJ2-1; D might be TRBD2 (6 bases). Germline V gene sequence: CDR1 SGHTA, CDR2 FQGTGA. This CDR3 comprises 14 residues. V was trimmed by 5 bases and J by 5 bases, leaving 13 bases between them. DNA for the CDR3: TGTGCCAGCAGCCCCGGCGGACTAAACAATGAGCAGTTCTTC. This translates into CASSPGGLNNEQFF.

This chain uses TRBV11-2 with TRBJ2-1; TRBD1 matches 9 bases. Germline CDR1 and CDR2: SGHAT and FQNNGV. The V and J ends lost 6 bases and 6 bases, in that order; junction bases with no gene match: 0. CDR3 length equals 12 residues. The CDR3 loop reads CASRDRGNEQFF. CDR3 bases: TGTGCCAGCAGGGACAGGGGCAATGAGCAGTTCTTC.

The chain joins TRBV27 to TRBJ2-7; TRBD1 agrees at 7 bases. The length of the CDR3 is 13 residues. V trimming: 5 bases; J trimming: 3 bases; junction bases outside the gene matches: 4. CDR1 MNHEY and CDR2 SMNVEV come from the germline V gene (reference sequence). The CDR3 reads CASSVNRGYEQYF. In nucleotides, the CDR3 is TGTGCCAGCAGTGTGAACAGGGGCTACGAGCAGTACTTC.

The chain links TRBV30 to TRBJ2-7; D remains unclear. With 6 bases removed from V and 3 bases from J, the gap between germline ends came to 15 bases. Germline lookup yields CDR1 GTSNPN and CDR2 SVGIG (reference sequence). This CDR3 spans 13 amino acids. DNA for the CDR3: TGTGCCTGCCCTGGAAGTCGAGGCTACGAGCAGTACTTC. Its protein is CACPGSRGYEQYF.

This clonotype was recorded at least ten times. Here the CDR3 DNA reads TGTGCCAGCAGCACTGTAGCTGTGGAGACCCAGTACTTC. This gives the protein CASSTVAVETQYF. The chain couples TRBV7-2 to TRBJ2-5; D is unclear. The CDR3 is 13 amino acids. Germline lookup yields CDR1 SGHTA and CDR2 FQGNSA. The V and J ends lost 5 bases and 5 bases respectively, with 12 bases between them.

The rearrangement uses TRBV5-1 and TRBJ2-2, with a possible D match to TRBD2 (5 bases). The CDR3 runs 14 residues. Per the germline V gene, CDR1 is SGHRS and CDR2 is YFSETQ. Trimming removed 4 bases at V and 3 bases at J, with 10 bases between. The CDR3 spells CASSLDLYTGELFF. The CDR3 nucleotides are TGCGCCAGCAGCCTGGACTTATACACCGGGGAGCTGTTTTTT. The full variable domain, completed using reference TRBV5-1 and TRBJ2-2, is KAGVTQTPRYLIKTRGQQVTLSCSPISGHRSVSWYQQTPGQGLQFLFEYFSETQRNKGNFPGRFSGRQFSNSRSEMNVSTLELGDSALYLCASSLDLYTGELFFGEGSRLTVL.

The rearrangement uses TRBV7-2 and TRBJ2-5; 9 bases align to TRBD2. The CDR3 loop spans 15 amino acids. From germline, CDR1 is SGHTA and CDR2 FQGNSA. Losses at the gene ends were 5 bases for V and 4 bases for J; bases not matched to a gene: 8. The DNA of the CDR3 is TGTGCCAGCAGCCCCCAGACTAGCGGAGGAGAGACCCAGTACTTC. Its protein product is CASSPQTSGGETQYF.

This clonotype turned up a few times. This chain joins TRBV12-3 or TRBV12-4 and TRBJ2-5, with D possibly being TRBD2 (6 bases). The end of the DNA is better explained by TRBJ2-7, so the J call may be wrong. The CDR3 contains 14 residues. CDR3: CASSPGTSGGEQYF. The CDR3 coding sequence is TGTGCCAGCAGTCCCGGGACCTCCGGGGGCGAGCAGTACTTC.

V gene TRBV7-2 combines with J gene TRBJ2-1; 9 bases are shared with TRBD1. V was clipped by 5 bases and J by 2 bases; unmatched bases: 7. Germline V gene sequence: CDR1 SGHTA, CDR2 FQGNSA. The CDR3 extends over 16 amino acids. CDR3 region: CASSPSGTGTYNEQFF. The DNA for the CDR3 is TGTGCCAGCAGCCCTTCCGGGACAGGGACCTACAATGAGCAGTTCTTC.

The V call is TRBV28, the J call TRBJ1-2; 8 nucleotides match TRBD1. The trim removed 5 bases at V and 6 bases at J, leaving 11 bases unmatched. CDR1 MDHEN and CDR2 SYDVKM come from the germline V gene. This CDR3 has 15 residues. The CDR3 protein is CASSAPGQVLNGYTF. The CDR3, as DNA: TGTGCCAGCAGTGCCCCGGGACAGGTATTAAATGGCTACACCTTC.

The chain uses TRBV6-2 or TRBV6-3 and TRBJ2-7, with D possibly being TRBD2 (6 bases). CDR1 MNHEY and CDR2 SVGEGT come from the germline V gene. This CDR3 has 15 residues. V dropped 2 bases and J dropped 3 bases, with 14 bases sitting between them. This chain's CDR3 is CASSYDAGTFYEQYF. CDR3 DNA: TGTGCCAGCAGTTACGATGCGGGGACCTTCTACGAGCAGTACTTC.

This clonotype was seen repeatedly, ten times or more. This rearrangement joins TRBV12-3 or TRBV12-4 to TRBJ1-1; D remains ambiguous. V shed 3 bases and J shed 0 bases, with 14 bases lying between them. The CDR3 has 16 residues. The CDR3 DNA is TGTGCCAGCAGTTTCCGGGCCCCCGGGTTGAACACTGAAGCTTTCTTT. Translating it yields CASSFRAPGLNTEAFF.

This clonotype showed up just a few times. This rearrangement joins TRBV12-3 or TRBV12-4 to TRBJ1-1, with a possible D match to TRBD1 (5 bases). Deletions cut 6 bases from V and 5 bases from J, with 13 bases between. The CDR3 totals 13 residues. CDR3 in amino acids: CASRFRVRTEAFF. CDR3 nucleotide sequence: TGTGCCAGCAGATTCAGGGTCCGGACTGAAGCTTTCTTT.

This sequence joins TRBV6-5 and TRBJ2-1; 8 bases agree with TRBD2. Germline CDR1 is MNHEY and CDR2 is SVGAGI. Trimming at V came to 4 bases and at J to 5 bases, leaving 19 bases not matched to a gene. The CDR3 is 19 amino acids. This CDR3 reads CASSSSRGRAGVPNNEQFF. Here the CDR3 DNA reads TGTGCCAGCAGTTCCTCAAGGGGACGAGCGGGGGTACCGAACAATGAGCAGTTCTTC.

This clonotype came up a few times. The chain employs TRBV6-2 or TRBV6-3 and TRBJ1-2; possibly TRBD1 for D (5 bases). The CDR3 is 15 amino acids. V lost 6 bases and J 1 base, leaving 15 bases between the germline ends. In germline, CDR1 is MNHEY, CDR2 SVGEGT. The CDR3 is CASRGKGFVNYGYTF. CDR3 DNA: TGTGCCAGCAGGGGAAAGGGGTTCGTTAACTATGGCTACACCTTC.

This chain links TRBV7-4 with TRBJ2-7; D tentatively fits TRBD1 or TRBD2 (6 bases each). The germline CDR1 and CDR2 sequences are SGHVT and SQSDAQ. The CDR3 has 17 residues. The V gene lost 5 bases and the J gene lost 2 bases, with 22 bases spanning the gap. The CDR3 coding sequence is TGTGCCAGCAGCCTTCTATATCGGGGGACACAACCCTACGAGCAGTACTTC. This codes for CASSLLYRGTQPYEQYF. The full variable domain, its missing parts supplied by reference TRBV7-4 and TRBJ2-7, is GAGVSQSPRYKVAKRGRDVALRCDSISGHVTLYWYRQTLGQGSEVLTYSQSDAQRDKSGRPSGRFSAERPERSVSTLKIQRTEQGDSAVYLCASSLLYRGTQPYEQYFGPGTRLTVT.

The chain recombines TRBV29-1 with TRBJ2-3, with 10 bases fitting TRBD1. From germline, CDR1 is SQVTM and CDR2 ANQGSEA. Trimming cost V 6 bases and J 2 bases; bases outside gene matches: 20. This CDR3 spans 19 amino acids. The CDR3 here is CSVVLARDRGPTTTDTQYF. The DNA of the CDR3 is TGCAGCGTCGTTCTAGCCCGGGACAGGGGTCCCACAACCACAGATACGCAGTATTTT.

This clonotype has ten or more counts. The chain uses TRBV29-1 and TRBJ2-2, with TRBD1 matching 7 bases. This CDR3 has 13 amino acids. CDR1 is SQVTM and CDR2 is ANQGSEA in the germline V gene. Germline trimming cut 5 bases from V and 2 bases from J; bases unmatched to any gene: 2. CDR3 protein: CSVTGVNTGELFF. The CDR3, as DNA: TGCAGCGTTACAGGGGTAAACACCGGGGAGCTGTTTTTT.

V and J are TRBV2 and TRBJ2-5; TRBD2 is a possible D gene (5 bases). V was pared by 5 bases and J by 5 bases, with 12 bases between. This CDR3 has 13 amino acids. Germline CDR1 reads SNHLY; CDR2 reads FYNNEI. CDR3 region: CASSPEAEETQYF. The CDR3, as DNA: TGTGCCAGCAGTCCAGAAGCGGAGGAGACCCAGTACTTC.